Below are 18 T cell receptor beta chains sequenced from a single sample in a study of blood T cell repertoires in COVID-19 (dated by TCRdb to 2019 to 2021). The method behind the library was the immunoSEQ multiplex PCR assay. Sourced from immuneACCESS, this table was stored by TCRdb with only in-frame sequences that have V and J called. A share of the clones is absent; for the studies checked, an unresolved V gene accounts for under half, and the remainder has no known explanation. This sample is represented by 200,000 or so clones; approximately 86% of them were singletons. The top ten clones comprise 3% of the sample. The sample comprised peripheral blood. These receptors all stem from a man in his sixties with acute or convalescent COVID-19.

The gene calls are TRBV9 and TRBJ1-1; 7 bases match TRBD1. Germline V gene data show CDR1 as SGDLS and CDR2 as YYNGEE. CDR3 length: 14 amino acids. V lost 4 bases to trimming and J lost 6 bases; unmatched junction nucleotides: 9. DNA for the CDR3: TGTGCCAGCAGCCGTGTGGGGACAGCGGCTGAAGCTTTCTTT. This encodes CASSRVGTAAEAFF.

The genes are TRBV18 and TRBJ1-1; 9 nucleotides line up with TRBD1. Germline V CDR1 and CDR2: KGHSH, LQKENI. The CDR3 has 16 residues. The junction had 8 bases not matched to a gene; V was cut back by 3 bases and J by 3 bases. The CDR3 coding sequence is TGTGCCAGCTCACCTGGGACAGGGAGATTGGACACTGAAGCTTTCTTT. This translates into CASSPGTGRLDTEAFF.

Here the CDR3 DNA reads TGTGCCAGCACCCCGGTCCACAGCGGCACCGGGGAGCTGTTTTTT. This encodes CASTPVHSGTGELFF. The rearrangement links TRBV3-1 (or the pseudogene TRBV3-2) to TRBJ2-2, with a tentative D call TRBD2 (5 bases). Germline V gene sequence: CDR1 LGHDT, CDR2 YNNKEL (reference sequence). Deletions cut 7 bases from V and 4 bases from J, with 16 bases between. The CDR3 sequence is 15 residues long.

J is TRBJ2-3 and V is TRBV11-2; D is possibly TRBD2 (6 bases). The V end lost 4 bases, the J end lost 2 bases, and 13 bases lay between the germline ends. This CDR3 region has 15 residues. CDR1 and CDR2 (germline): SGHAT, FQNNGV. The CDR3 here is CASSSLAEFTDTQYF. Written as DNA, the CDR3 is TGTGCCAGCAGCTCCTTAGCGGAATTCACAGATACGCAGTATTTT.

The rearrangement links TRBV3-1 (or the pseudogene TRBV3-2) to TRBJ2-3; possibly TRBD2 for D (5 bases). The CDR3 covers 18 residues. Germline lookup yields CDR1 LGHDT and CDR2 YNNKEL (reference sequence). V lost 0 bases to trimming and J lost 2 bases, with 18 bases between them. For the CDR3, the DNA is TGTGCCAGCAGCCAAGATTCGGGTTTGAGGGTCAACACAGATACGCAGTATTTT. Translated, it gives CASSQDSGLRVNTDTQYF.

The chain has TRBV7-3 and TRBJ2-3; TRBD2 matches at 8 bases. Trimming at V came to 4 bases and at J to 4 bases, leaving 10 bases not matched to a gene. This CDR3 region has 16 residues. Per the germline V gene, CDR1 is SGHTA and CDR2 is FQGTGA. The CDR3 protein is CASSSRWSGGSDTQYF. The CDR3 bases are TGTGCCAGCAGCTCTCGTTGGTCGGGGGGGTCAGATACGCAGTATTTT.

In DNA, the CDR3 is TGCGCCAGCAACCCAAACCGGGACAGGGCCTCCTACGAGCAGTACTTC. Protein sequence: CASNPNRDRASYEQYF. The chain combines TRBV10-2 with TRBJ2-7; 9 bases align to TRBD1. The CDR3 contains 16 residues. Trimming at V came to 7 bases and at J to 0 bases, leaving 10 bases not matched to a gene. Germline values: CDR1 WSHSY, CDR2 SAAADI.

The CDR3 loop is CASSLGSAGLTEAFF. The CDR3 DNA follows: TGTGCCAGCAGCTTGGGTTCGGCAGGGCTGACTGAAGCTTTCTTT. The chain has TRBV5-5 and TRBJ1-1; maybe TRBD1 (5 bases). Trimming stripped 0 bases from V and 5 bases from J, with 14 bases between. The CDR3 consists of 15 residues. Per germline, CDR1 SGHKS and CDR2 YYEKEE (reference sequence). Together with reference TRBV5-5 and TRBJ1-1, the CDR3 gives the full variable domain: DAGVTQSPTHLIKTRGQQVTLRCSPISGHKSVSWYQQVLGQGPQFIFQYYEKEERGRGNFPDRFSARQFPNYSSELNVNALLLGDSALYLCASSLGSAGLTEAFFGQGTRLTVV.

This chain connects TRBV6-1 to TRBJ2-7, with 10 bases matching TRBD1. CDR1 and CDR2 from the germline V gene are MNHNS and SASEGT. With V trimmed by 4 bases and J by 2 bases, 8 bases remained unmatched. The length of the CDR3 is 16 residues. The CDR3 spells CASSGQGTGVPYEQYF. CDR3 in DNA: TGTGCCAGCAGTGGACAGGGGACAGGGGTGCCCTACGAGCAGTACTTC.

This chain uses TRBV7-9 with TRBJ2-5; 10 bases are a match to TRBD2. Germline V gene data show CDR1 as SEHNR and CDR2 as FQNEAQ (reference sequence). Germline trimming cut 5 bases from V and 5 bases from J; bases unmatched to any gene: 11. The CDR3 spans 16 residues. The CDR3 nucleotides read TGTGCCAGCAGCGCCGGCGGGCTAGCGGGGGCGGAGACCCAGTACTTC. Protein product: CASSAGGLAGAETQYF.

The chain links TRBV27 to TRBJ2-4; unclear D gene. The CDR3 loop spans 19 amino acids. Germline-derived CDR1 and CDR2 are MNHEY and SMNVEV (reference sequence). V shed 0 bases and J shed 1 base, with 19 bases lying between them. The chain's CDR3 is CASSLSPPRVPGAKNIQYF. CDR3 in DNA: TGTGCCAGCAGTTTATCTCCCCCCCGGGTGCCTGGGGCCAAAAACATTCAGTACTTC.

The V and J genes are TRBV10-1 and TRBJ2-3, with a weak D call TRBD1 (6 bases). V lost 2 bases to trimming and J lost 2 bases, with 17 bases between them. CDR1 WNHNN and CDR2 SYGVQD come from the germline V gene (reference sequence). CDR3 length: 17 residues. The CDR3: CASSEDPPGALTDTQYF. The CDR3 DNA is TGCGCCAGCAGTGAGGACCCCCCAGGGGCGCTCACAGATACGCAGTATTTT.

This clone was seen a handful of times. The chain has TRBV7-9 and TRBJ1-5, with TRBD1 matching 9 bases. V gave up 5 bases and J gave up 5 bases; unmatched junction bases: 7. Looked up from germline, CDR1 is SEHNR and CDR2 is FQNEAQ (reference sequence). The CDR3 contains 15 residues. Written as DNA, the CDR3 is TGTGCCAGCAGCCCGGGGACAGGGCGGGATCAGCCCCAGCATTTT. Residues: CASSPGTGRDQPQHF.

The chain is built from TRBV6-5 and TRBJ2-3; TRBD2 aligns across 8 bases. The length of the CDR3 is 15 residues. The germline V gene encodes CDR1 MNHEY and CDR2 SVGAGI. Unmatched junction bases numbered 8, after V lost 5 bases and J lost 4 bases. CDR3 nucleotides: TGTGCCAGCAGTCGGGGACTAGGGCTCTCAGATACGCAGTATTTT. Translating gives CASSRGLGLSDTQYF.

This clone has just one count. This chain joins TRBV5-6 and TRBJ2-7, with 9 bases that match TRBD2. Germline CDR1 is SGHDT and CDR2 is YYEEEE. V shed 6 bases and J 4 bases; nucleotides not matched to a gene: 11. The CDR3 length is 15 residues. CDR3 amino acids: CASTRFDTSGYEQYF. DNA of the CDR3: TGTGCCAGCACCCGCTTTGATACTAGCGGGTACGAGCAGTACTTC.

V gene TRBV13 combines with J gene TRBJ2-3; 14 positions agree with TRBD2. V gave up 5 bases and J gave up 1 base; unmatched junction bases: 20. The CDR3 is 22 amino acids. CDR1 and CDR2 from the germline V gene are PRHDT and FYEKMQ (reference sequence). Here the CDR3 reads CASSPQRGLAGGVNGRTDTQYF. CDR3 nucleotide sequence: TGTGCCAGCAGCCCTCAACGAGGACTAGCGGGGGGCGTGAACGGTCGCACAGATACGCAGTATTTT.

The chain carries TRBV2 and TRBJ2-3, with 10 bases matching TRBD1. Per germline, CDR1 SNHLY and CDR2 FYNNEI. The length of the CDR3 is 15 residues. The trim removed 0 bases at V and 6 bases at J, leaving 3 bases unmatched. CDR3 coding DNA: TGTGCCAGCAGTGAAGCACCGGGACAGGGGGATACGCAGTATTTT. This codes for CASSEAPGQGDTQYF.

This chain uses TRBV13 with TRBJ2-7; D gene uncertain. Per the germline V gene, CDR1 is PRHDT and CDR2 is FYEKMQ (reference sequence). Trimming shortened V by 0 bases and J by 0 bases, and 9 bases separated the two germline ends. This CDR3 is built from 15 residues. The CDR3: CASSLGQKSSYEQYF. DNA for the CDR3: TGTGCCAGCAGCTTAGGGCAGAAAAGCTCCTACGAGCAGTACTTC.